This passage covers 14 T cell receptor beta chains from one sample sequenced in a study of vaccination effects on CD4 cells after COVID-19. Antigen-specific CD4+ T cells expanded by the ViraFEST assay with viral peptide pools were then sequenced. With nine to eleven days of culture completed, CD4+ T cells were isolated. TCRdb's table, derived via immunoSEQ multiplex PCR, lists solely in-frame clones and lacks some. The profile shows 60,000 to 70,000 clones, roughly 76% of them singletons. The antigens of these receptors remain unknown. Material: CD4+ T cells from PBMCs cultured with HCoV-229E spike peptides, obtained before COVID-19 vaccination. The receptors shown here come from a human donor who received a COVID-19 vaccine.

In this sample, this clone turned up a few times. The chain recombines TRBV30 with TRBJ1-6, with TRBD1 as a possible D gene (6 bases). Trimming cost V 2 bases and J 9 bases, with 14 bases left between them. Germline V gene sequence: CDR1 GTSNPN, CDR2 SVGIG (reference sequence). The CDR3 runs to 14 residues. The CDR3 DNA reads as TGTGCCTGGAGTCAGGACAGAAGGGTTTCACCCCTCCACTTT. It translates to CAWSQDRRVSPLHF.

The V gene is TRBV6-4, the J gene TRBJ1-1; D is perhaps TRBD1 (5 bases). This CDR3 comprises 13 residues. Germline CDR1 and CDR2: MRHNA and SNTAGT. Between the trimmed V and J ends, which lost 6 bases and 4 bases, there was a span of 12 bases. The CDR3 region has the DNA TGTGCCAGCAGAGCGGGGGTTGGCACTGAAGCTTTCTTT. Translation gives CASRAGVGTEAFF.

A word on this clone: Since no conserved phenylalanine or tryptophan closes the CDR3, a read error is the likely cause. The DNA is omitted, as the CDR3 cannot be located on it reliably, and the CDR3 follows TCRdb's listing. The V call is TRBV5-4, the J call TRBJ2-7; TRBD2, the table's D call, was not compared with the DNA. CDR1 SGHNT and CDR2 YYREEE come from the germline V gene (reference sequence). The CDR3 numbers 9 amino acids, ends counted. CDR3 sequence reads: CASSPITCP.

This rearrangement joins TRBV27 to TRBJ1-2; unclear D gene. CDR3 length: 13 amino acids. The germline V gene encodes CDR1 MNHEY and CDR2 SMNVEV (reference sequence). V lost 6 bases and J lost 5, with 13 bases in between. This CDR3 is CASSPKVPYGYTF. The CDR3 DNA reads TGTGCCAGCAGCCCAAAAGTCCCTTATGGCTACACCTTC.

The CDR3 spells CASSGPGGSNTEAFF. In DNA, the CDR3 is TGTGCCAGCAGCGGTCCAGGGGGCTCGAACACTGAAGCTTTCTTT. V gene TRBV5-4 combines with J gene TRBJ1-1, with 8 bases fitting TRBD1. The V gene end was trimmed by 4 bases and the J gene end by 1 base; junction bases not matched to a gene: 6. Germline loops: CDR1 SGHNT, CDR2 YYREEE (reference sequence). The CDR3 covers 15 residues.

The V and J genes are TRBV7-3 and TRBJ2-1; 7 positions agree with TRBD1. V lost 6 bases, J lost 9 bases, and 11 bases stayed unmatched. This CDR3 is 14 amino acids long. Germline V gene sequence: CDR1 SGHTA, CDR2 FQGTGA. The CDR3 DNA reads TGTGCCAGCAGTGCCGGGACAGCCTCTGGTGAGCAGTTCTTC. Translating gives CASSAGTASGEQFF.

This chain connects TRBV7-2 to TRBJ2-1, with 10 bases matching TRBD2. CDR3 length equals 14 residues. J lost 12 bases, V lost 2 bases, and 7 bases had no gene match. CDR1 SGHTA and CDR2 FQGNSA come from the germline V gene. CDR3 residues: CASSLITSGVSQFF. The CDR3 region has the DNA TGTGCCAGCAGCTTAATTACTAGCGGGGTATCGCAGTTCTTC.

The chain is built from TRBV6-5 and TRBJ1-2; TRBD1 might be the D (5 bases). The germline V and J ends were trimmed by 10 bases and 4 bases, with 22 bases remaining between them. Germline V gene sequence: CDR1 MNHEY, CDR2 SVGAGI. There are 15 residues in the CDR3. The DNA of the CDR3 is TGTGCCATCTGGGGGGAGGGTAGCCCCTTCTATGGCTACACCTTC. It specifies CAIWGEGSPFYGYTF.

This chain joins TRBV3-1 (or the pseudogene TRBV3-2) and TRBJ2-1, with D maybe TRBD2 (5 bases). The CDR3 contains 14 residues. Germline V gene data show CDR1 as LGHDT and CDR2 as YNNKEL (reference sequence). V gave up 4 bases and J gave up 3 bases, with 10 bases separating them. Here the CDR3 reads CASSPLRDYNEQFF. CDR3 coding DNA: TGTGCCAGCAGCCCCTTGAGGGACTACAATGAGCAGTTCTTC.

The chain joins TRBV7-8 to TRBJ1-5; maybe TRBD1 (6 bases). From germline, CDR1 is SGHVS and CDR2 FQNEAQ. Trimming cost V 4 bases and J 4 bases, with 11 bases left between them. The length of the CDR3 is 14 residues. The CDR3 DNA reads as TGTGCCAGCAGCTCAACAGGGAGAAATCAGCCCCAGCATTTT. Amino acids: CASSSTGRNQPQHF. Full variable domain (rest looked up from reference TRBV7-8 and TRBJ1-5): GAGVSQSPRYKVAKRGQDVALRCDPISGHVSLFWYQQALGQGPEFLTYFQNEAQLDKSGLPSDRFFAERPEGSVSTLKIQRTQQEDSAVYLCASSSTGRNQPQHFGDGTRLSIL.

This rearrangement joins TRBV19 to TRBJ1-3; D is uncertain. Per germline, CDR1 LNHDA and CDR2 SQIVND (reference sequence). The germline V and J ends were trimmed by 9 bases and 4 bases, with 22 bases remaining between them. The CDR3 has 16 amino acids. The CDR3 region has the DNA TGTGCCAGCGCCGGACCTCTCCTGCAGGCCGGAAACACCATATATTTT. It encodes CASAGPLLQAGNTIYF.

CDR3 in amino acids: CASSRDRVNTEAFF. CDR3 coding DNA: TGCGCCAGCAGCCGGGACAGGGTAAACACTGAAGCTTTCTTT. This sequence joins TRBV5-1 and TRBJ1-1; 9 nucleotides line up with TRBD1. The CDR3 consists of 14 residues. CDR1 is SGHRS, CDR2 YFSETQ, per germline. The trim removed 4 bases at V and 2 bases at J, leaving 3 bases unmatched.

CDR3 region: CASSLQGAANYGYTF. For the CDR3, the DNA is TGCGCCAGCAGCTTACAGGGCGCAGCTAACTATGGCTACACCTTC. The chain combines TRBV5-1 with TRBJ1-2, with D perhaps TRBD1 (6 bases). The V and J ends lost 2 bases and 0 bases respectively, with 11 bases between them. The CDR3 is made up of 15 amino acids. Germline V gene data show CDR1 as SGHRS and CDR2 as YFSETQ.

The J gene is TRBJ1-3, the V gene TRBV7-2, with TRBD1 as a possible D gene (6 bases). This CDR3 comprises 15 residues. Trimming cost V 5 bases and J 0 bases, with 11 bases left between them. The V gene's germline CDR1 is SGHTA and CDR2 FQGNSA. In nucleotides, the CDR3 is TGTGCCAGCAGCACTCAGACAGGCTCTGGAAACACCATATATTTT. This codes for CASSTQTGSGNTIYF.